These 2 T cell receptor beta chains were sequenced from one sample in a study of CD8 T cells in ankylosing spondylitis. TCRdb redid the calling of the 5' RACE reads with MiXCR, one entry per CDR3 protein. The sample contains hundreds of thousands of distinct CDR3 sequences, roughly 8% of which appear only once. What was sequenced was blood, either unsorted or a sorted T cell fraction (not recorded which). The receptor set was obtained from a female donor with ankylosing spondylitis or in good health (not recorded which).

This clonotype has more than one count but fewer than ten. The rearrangement joins TRBV12-3 or TRBV12-4 to TRBJ1-5; D not resolved. The V end was cut by 6 bases, the J end by 6 bases, with 21 bases between. This CDR3 contains 16 residues. CDR3 nucleotides: TGTGCCAGCAGCAGATCGGGTCCCCCTATGGGTCAGCCCCAGCATTTT. Residues: CASSRSGPPMGQPQHF.

This clonotype was recorded many times. The chain couples TRBV5-1 to TRBJ2-1; 14 bases map to TRBD2. CDR1 and CDR2 from the germline V gene are SGHRS and YFSETQ. After removal of 7 bases from V and 7 bases from J, the junction contained 1 base not matched to a gene. The CDR3 is 13 amino acids. CDR3 sequence (DNA): TGCGCCAGCGGGACTAGCGGGAGAAATGAGCAGTTCTTC. Protein: CASGTSGRNEQFF.